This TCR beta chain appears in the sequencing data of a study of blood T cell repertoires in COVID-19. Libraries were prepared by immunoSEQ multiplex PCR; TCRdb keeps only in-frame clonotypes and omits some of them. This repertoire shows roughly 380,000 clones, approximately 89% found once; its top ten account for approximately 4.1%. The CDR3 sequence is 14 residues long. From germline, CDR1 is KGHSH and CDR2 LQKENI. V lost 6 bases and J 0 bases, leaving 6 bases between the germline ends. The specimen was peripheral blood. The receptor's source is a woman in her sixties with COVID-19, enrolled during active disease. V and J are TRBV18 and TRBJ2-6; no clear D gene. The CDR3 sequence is CASSTPSGANVLTF. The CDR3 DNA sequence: TGTGCCAGCTCGACTCCCTCTGGGGCCAACGTCCTGACTTTC.